The 10 T cell receptor beta chains reported below all come from one sample, sequenced in a study of Graves' ophthalmopathy and Graves' hyperthyroidism (dated by TCRdb to 2016 to 2018). Sequenced on an Illumina HiSeq 2000. TCR beta CDR3 regions were amplified from RNA transcripts for repertoire sequencing. HTBI primers and the Qiagen OneStep RT-PCR kit were used in a first-round RT-PCR, which was followed by a second-round multiplex PCR, size selection and purification. TCRdb redid the processing of the public reads, applying fastp at Q25 and MiXCR, and retained in-frame beta chains. Entries are consolidated by CDR3 protein sequence, retaining the most common genes and DNA. A total of about 340,000 distinct CDR3 sequences appear in this sample, roughly a sixth of them only once. Roughly an eighth of the sample is held by the ten biggest clonotypes. What was sequenced was peripheral blood. All receptors come from an adult man with Graves' ophthalmopathy.

This clonotype was seen at least ten times. The V call is TRBV6-5, the J call TRBJ1-3, with 9 bases that match TRBD1. Germline V gene data show CDR1 as MNHEY and CDR2 as SVGAGI. The V gene end was trimmed by 4 bases and the J gene end by 4 bases; junction bases not matched to a gene: 8. The CDR3 length is 16 residues. CDR3: CASSSPGTGLGNTIYF. The CDR3 bases are TGTGCCAGCAGTTCCCCTGGGACAGGGCTCGGAAACACCATATATTTT.

This clonotype was recorded at least ten times. The J gene is TRBJ2-6, the V gene TRBV11-1, with 10 bases that match TRBD1. Germline assignment: CDR1 SGHAT and CDR2 FQDESV (reference sequence). V shed 1 base, J shed 1 base, and the junction held 1 base outside the gene matches. The length of the CDR3 is 17 residues. As DNA, the CDR3 is TGTGCCAGCAGCTTAGGGGGACAGGGGTCTGGGGCCAACGTCCTGACTTTC. Its protein product is CASSLGGQGSGANVLTF.

This sequence joins TRBV4-2 and TRBJ1-1; D may be TRBD1 (5 bases). The ends were cut back, 1 base at V and 1 base at J, with 16 bases in the middle. The CDR3 extends over 17 amino acids. Per the germline V gene, CDR1 is LGHNA and CDR2 is YNFKEQ. CDR3 sequence reads: CASSQARLTVRNTEAFF. CDR3 bases: TGTGCCAGCAGCCAAGCCAGACTGACAGTAAGGAACACTGAAGCTTTCTTT.

This clonotype was seen at least ten times. The chain is built from TRBV15 and TRBJ2-5; D is possibly TRBD1 (6 bases). Looked up from germline, CDR1 is LNHNV and CDR2 is YYDKDF (reference sequence). The CDR3 covers 15 residues. V shed 6 bases and J shed 1 base, with 15 bases lying between them. The DNA of the CDR3 is TGTGCCACCAGGAAGTTACAGGGCCCCCAAGAGACCCAGTACTTC. Protein sequence: CATRKLQGPQETQYF. Using reference TRBV15 and TRBJ2-5 for the parts outside the CDR3, the full variable domain is DAMVIQNPRYQVTQFGKPVTLSCSQTLNHNVMYWYQQKSSQAPKLLFHYYDKDFNNEADTPDNFQSRRPNTSFCFLDIRSPGLGDTAMYLCATRKLQGPQETQYFGPGTRLLVL.

This clonotype has ten or more counts. The rearrangement links TRBV24-1 to TRBJ1-2; D is unresolved. Germline assignment: CDR1 KGHDR and CDR2 SFDVKD. Deletions cut 4 bases from V and 8 bases from J, with 13 bases between. The CDR3 runs to 13 residues. The CDR3 nucleotides read TGTGCCACCAGTGACGGAGGGCAGGTGGGCTACACCTTC. This gives the protein CATSDGGQVGYTF.

In this sample, this clonotype turned up many times. The rearrangement uses TRBV12-3 or TRBV12-4 and TRBJ1-1; D is possibly TRBD1 (5 bases). The CDR3 contains 16 residues. V lost 6 bases and J 6 bases, leaving 23 bases between the germline ends. The CDR3 coding sequence is TGTGCCAGCAGCGCGGGGGTTGGAACAAAAGGGGCTGAAGCTTTCTTT. It encodes CASSAGVGTKGAEAFF.

This clonotype was seen repeatedly, ten times or more. The CDR3 bases are TGTGCCAGCAGCCGGGACGGAATTCAAGAGACCCAGTACTTC. It is translated as CASSRDGIQETQYF. The rearrangement links TRBV6-5 to TRBJ2-5; either TRBD1 or TRBD2 may supply D (5 bases each). The CDR3 loop spans 14 amino acids. CDR1 MNHEY and CDR2 SVGAGI come from the germline V gene. V gave up 6 bases and J gave up 2 bases, with 13 bases separating them.

In this sample, this clonotype turned up many times. The genes are TRBV5-1 and TRBJ2-5; 13 bases agree with TRBD2. The CDR3 loop spans 15 amino acids. V lost 4 bases to trimming and J lost 3 bases; unmatched junction nucleotides: 3. Germline-derived CDR1 and CDR2 are SGHRS and YFSETQ. The CDR3 DNA reads TGCGCCAGCAGCACCGGACTAGCGGGAGAAGAGACCCAGTACTTC. Protein: CASSTGLAGEETQYF.

This clonotype was recorded at least ten times. The chain couples TRBV20-1 to TRBJ2-7; 7 bases align to TRBD1. The CDR3 has 15 amino acids. Germline V gene lookup returns CDR1 DFQATT and CDR2 SNEGSKA (reference sequence). Losses at the gene ends were 0 bases for V and 3 bases for J; bases not matched to a gene: 8. The DNA of the CDR3 is TGCAGTGCTAGAGATTATGGGACAGCGGTCTACGAGCAGTACTTC. Translation gives CSARDYGTAVYEQYF.

There are many counts of this clonotype. This sequence joins TRBV29-1 and TRBJ1-2, with 10 bases matching TRBD1. The ends lost 6 bases at V and 6 bases at J; junction bases unmatched: 1. The V gene's germline CDR1 is SQVTM and CDR2 ANQGSEA. This CDR3 is built from 11 residues. The CDR3 nucleotides are TGCAGCGTCGGGACAGGGGATGGCTACACCTTC. Amino acids: CSVGTGDGYTF. Complete variable domain (other parts from reference TRBV29-1 and TRBJ1-2): SAVISQKPSRDICQRGTSLTIQCQVDSQVTMMFWYRQQPGQSLTLIATANQGSEATYESGFVIDKFPISRPNLTFSTLTVSNMSPEDSSIYLCSVGTGDGYTFGSGTRLTVV.